These 32 T cell receptor beta chains came from one sample sequenced in a study of molecular identifiers for immune sequencing clone quantification. Via MiXCR, TCRdb re-called the PCR reads, giving one row per CDR3 protein. The table includes some 590,000 distinct CDR3 sequences, about 25% detected once. The material sequenced was naive CD8+ T cells from blood, with Jurkat cell RNA spiked in. The sample's subset: FACS-sorted CD8+CD4-CCR7+CD45RA+ naive T cells. These receptors all come from a human donor in good health. Some libraries in this study had Jurkat cell RNA spiked in.

About this clonotype itself: This may be a read error, as it is one base from a much larger clone. The J gene is TRBJ1-1, the V gene TRBV9, with D possibly TRBD1 on 6 matching bases. The ends were cut back, 0 bases at V and 1 base at J, with 16 bases in the middle. CDR1 and CDR2 (germline): SGDLS, YYNGEE. This CDR3 has 17 residues. This chain's CDR3 is CASSVAPVDSPNTEAFF. CDR3 in DNA: TGTGCCAGCAGCGTAGCACCCGTGGACAGTCCGAACACTGAAGCTTTCTTT.

The gene calls are TRBV9 and TRBJ2-3; the D is unclear. Per the germline V gene, CDR1 is SGDLS and CDR2 is YYNGEE. V was clipped by 0 bases and J by 7 bases, with 12 bases between them. The CDR3 has 14 residues. The CDR3 DNA sequence: TGTGCCAGCAGCGTAGAGAAATTTTGGAATACGCAGTATTTT. Amino acids: CASSVEKFWNTQYF.

This clonotype was observed a few times. The rearrangement links TRBV30 to TRBJ1-1; no definite D call. CDR3 size: 13 residues. Trimming pared 0 bases from V and 1 base from J, leaving 6 bases between. Germline assignment: CDR1 GTSNPN and CDR2 SVGIG (reference sequence). The CDR3 loop is CAWSVTKNTEAFF. The CDR3 DNA is TGTGCCTGGAGTGTAACGAAGAACACTGAAGCTTTCTTT.

In its sample, this clonotype was seen a few times. The genes are TRBV7-2 and TRBJ1-1; 8 bases are a match to TRBD1. The germline V gene has CDR1 SGHTA and CDR2 FQGNSA. This CDR3 has 18 residues. The V and J ends lost 4 bases and 0 bases, in that order; junction bases with no gene match: 13. The CDR3 nucleotides read TGTGCCAGCAGCTCTCCCGGGACAGGAGTTTTCATGAACACTGAAGCTTTCTTT. Translating it yields CASSSPGTGVFMNTEAFF. The full variable domain, with the rest looked up from reference TRBV7-2 and TRBJ1-1, is GAGVSQSPSNKVTEKGKDVELRCDPISGHTALYWYRQSLGQGLEFLIYFQGNSAPDKSGLPSDRFSAERTGGSVSTLTIQRTQQEDSAVYLCASSSPGTGVFMNTEAFFGQGTRLTVV.

The chain is built from TRBV27 and TRBJ1-1, with D possibly TRBD1 on 5 matching bases. Germline CDR1 reads MNHEY; CDR2 reads SMNVEV (reference sequence). CDR3 length equals 13 residues. V was pared by 3 bases and J by 7 bases, with 12 bases between. This CDR3 reads CASSFGSGGEAFF. Written as DNA, the CDR3 is TGTGCCAGCAGTTTCGGCAGTGGGGGTGAAGCTTTCTTT.

This clonotype was seen a handful of times. This chain joins TRBV9 and TRBJ2-1; TRBD1 matches 8 bases. V lost 4 bases to trimming and J lost 3 bases; unmatched junction nucleotides: 6. Per the germline V gene, CDR1 is SGDLS and CDR2 is YYNGEE. The CDR3 spans 15 residues. The CDR3 DNA is TGTGCCAGCAGCCCCGCGGGACAGGACTACAATGAGCAGTTCTTC. Protein product: CASSPAGQDYNEQFF.

This clonotype has ten or more counts. The CDR3 region is CASSQDVSATGELFF. The CDR3 DNA reads TGCGCCAGCAGCCAAGACGTGTCAGCTACCGGGGAGCTGTTTTTT. The genes are TRBV4-3 and TRBJ2-2; D is ambiguous. The CDR3 contains 15 residues. CDR1 is LGHNA and CDR2 is YSLEER in the germline V gene. V was trimmed by 0 bases and J by 5 bases, leaving 10 bases between them.

This rearrangement joins TRBV27 to TRBJ2-7; no definite D call. Germline V gives CDR1 MNHEY, CDR2 SMNVEV (reference sequence). Trimming pared 3 bases from V and 2 bases from J, leaving 14 bases between. The CDR3 runs 15 residues. The CDR3 region is CASSFNIGLAYEQYF. CDR3 coding DNA: TGTGCCAGCAGTTTCAACATTGGCCTAGCCTACGAGCAGTACTTC.

CDR3 in DNA: TGTGCCAGCAGTTTCTCCCTTGAAGCTTTCTTT. Protein product: CASSFSLEAFF. This sequence joins TRBV12-3 or TRBV12-4 and TRBJ1-1; D is undetermined. This CDR3 region has 11 residues. The germline V and J ends were trimmed by 3 bases and 7 bases, with 6 bases remaining between them.

This clonotype has a single count. Germline is not matched at one junction end, which may reflect a read error. The CDR3 DNA is TGTGCCAGTAGCAGCGGGAGCTCCTACGAGCGGTACTTC. It codes for CASSSGSSYERYF. V gene TRBV19 combines with J gene TRBJ2-7; 8 bases match TRBD2. Germline V gene lookup returns CDR1 LNHDA and CDR2 SQIVND (reference sequence). The CDR3 extends over 13 amino acids.

The chain joins TRBV27 to TRBJ1-5, with a tentative D call TRBD1 (6 bases). The V gene lost 1 base and the J gene lost 6 bases, with 19 bases spanning the gap. Germline V gene data show CDR1 as MNHEY and CDR2 as SMNVEV (reference sequence). This CDR3 comprises 17 residues. The CDR3 DNA is TGTGCCAGCAGTTTATTGGGGGTGGGGGGGCTGGGTCAGCCCCAGCATTTT. The encoded protein is CASSLLGVGGLGQPQHF.

This clonotype has a handful of counts. This chain joins TRBV7-6 and TRBJ2-7, with D perhaps matching TRBD2 (5 bases). The CDR3 is 16 residues long. Germline V lookup: CDR1 SGHVS, CDR2 FNYEAQ. V was shortened by 5 bases and J by 2 bases, with 19 bases between the two germline ends. This CDR3 is CASSPTTQRSTYEQYF. The DNA of the CDR3 is TGTGCCAGCAGCCCAACTACCCAGCGGAGCACCTACGAGCAGTACTTC.

The chain links TRBV4-3 to TRBJ2-7; a weak D match, TRBD2 (5 bases). The V gene's germline CDR1 is LGHNA and CDR2 YSLEER. V lost 2 bases, J lost 5 bases, and 16 bases lay in between. The CDR3 covers 15 residues. CDR3 residues: CASSQSVLEIDEQYF. The CDR3 nucleotides read TGCGCCAGCAGCCAATCGGTACTAGAGATCGACGAGCAGTACTTC.

With respect to this clonotype: This could be a read error, since a much larger clone is one nucleotide away. The chain is built from TRBV24-1 and TRBJ1-1; D call uncertain. The CDR3 covers 13 residues. Trimming removed 7 bases from V and 4 bases from J, with 12 bases in between. Germline V gene data show CDR1 as KGHDR and CDR2 as SFDVKD. The CDR3 DNA is TGTGCCACCAGAGACCGGGCCTTCACTGAAGCTTTCTTT. It translates to CATRDRAFTEAFF.

This clonotype came up many times. The chain carries TRBV7-9 and TRBJ1-1; D ambiguous. The CDR3 is made up of 12 amino acids. Germline V CDR1 and CDR2: SEHNR, FQNEAQ (reference sequence). Deletions cut 8 bases from V and 6 bases from J, with 13 bases between. The DNA of the CDR3 is TGTGCCAGCTTAGAGGGAGGATCTGAAGCTTTCTTT. This gives the protein CASLEGGSEAFF.

V is TRBV7-8 and J is TRBJ2-7; D is unclear. The CDR3 is 15 amino acids. Germline CDR1 reads SGHVS; CDR2 reads FQNEAQ. Trimming took off 2 bases at V and 5 bases at J, with 16 bases between the two ends. The CDR3 region has the DNA TGTGCCAGCAGCTTATATCAGCTAGGCCCGAACGAGCAGTACTTC. Residues: CASSLYQLGPNEQYF.

This clonotype was counted ten times or more. The chain joins TRBV7-2 to TRBJ2-7; TRBD2 matches 13 bases. The CDR3 covers 18 residues. Germline V gene sequence: CDR1 SGHTA, CDR2 FQGNSA. Trimming removed 1 base from V and 2 bases from J; junction bases left unmatched: 8. CDR3 sequence: CASSLGWTSGSRTYEQYF. CDR3 DNA sequence: TGTGCCAGCAGCTTAGGATGGACTAGCGGGAGTAGGACCTACGAGCAGTACTTC.

Details on this clonotype: This may stem from a read error, because a much larger clone lies one nucleotide away. The chain has TRBV5-6 and TRBJ1-1; D gene unclear. This CDR3 contains 14 residues. Per germline, CDR1 SGHDT and CDR2 YYEEEE. V was cut by 0 bases and J by 10 bases, with 16 bases left in between. The CDR3 loop is CASSLERGRFGAFF. For the CDR3, the DNA is TGTGCCAGCAGCTTGGAGCGCGGACGTTTCGGAGCTTTCTTT.

This clonotype was counted between two and nine times. The J gene is TRBJ2-3, the V gene TRBV24-1; TRBD2 matches 15 bases. The CDR3 totals 16 residues. Germline CDR1 and CDR2: KGHDR and SFDVKD. Germline trimming cut 7 bases from V and 3 bases from J; bases unmatched to any gene: 4. DNA for the CDR3: TGTGCCACCAGCCGGACTAGCGGGGGGGCAACAGATACGCAGTATTTT. Protein: CATSRTSGGATDTQYF.

This clonotype was counted ten times or more. V usage is TRBV12-3 or TRBV12-4 and J usage is TRBJ1-6; D is possibly TRBD1 (5 bases). Between the trimmed V and J ends, which lost 2 bases and 12 bases, there was a span of 14 bases. The CDR3 length is 14 residues. CDR3 in amino acids: CASSLSGAPGPLHF. In DNA, the CDR3 is TGTGCCAGCAGTTTATCCGGGGCTCCTGGACCCCTCCACTTT.

This clonotype occurred a few times. This chain uses TRBV7-2 with TRBJ2-7; TRBD1 aligns across 9 bases. The CDR3 totals 16 residues. Germline CDR1 is SGHTA and CDR2 is FQGNSA. Trimming took 2 bases from V and 1 from J; bases not matched to a gene: 6. The CDR3 sequence is CASSLLGGTGSYEQYF. DNA of the CDR3: TGTGCCAGCAGCTTATTGGGAGGGACAGGGTCCTACGAGCAGTACTTC.

The chain combines TRBV4-3 with TRBJ2-2; 8 bases map to TRBD2. The V and J ends lost 0 bases and 4 bases, in that order; junction bases with no gene match: 10. The germline CDR1 and CDR2 sequences are LGHNA and YSLEER. The length of the CDR3 is 18 residues. The chain's CDR3 is CASSQDSWAGGITGELFF. The DNA for the CDR3 is TGCGCCAGCAGCCAAGACTCATGGGCGGGGGGAATCACCGGGGAGCTGTTTTTT.

This clonotype showed up many times. V gene TRBV7-2 combines with J gene TRBJ2-1; D possibly corresponds to TRBD1 (6 bases). This CDR3 has 12 residues. The germline gives CDR1 SGHTA, CDR2 FQGNSA. Trimming removed 3 bases at V and 6 bases at J, with 6 bases between. The CDR3 region is CASSFRGNEQFF. CDR3 nucleotide sequence: TGTGCCAGCAGCTTCAGGGGCAATGAGCAGTTCTTC.

J is TRBJ2-2 and V is TRBV19; D unclear. Trimming left V 3 bases short and J 3 bases short, with 5 bases between. This CDR3 region has 13 residues. Germline CDR1 reads LNHDA; CDR2 reads SQIVND (reference sequence). The CDR3 sequence is CASSILDTGELFF. CDR3 DNA sequence: TGTGCCAGTAGTATCCTCGACACCGGGGAGCTGTTTTTT.

This clonotype came up once. A much bigger clone sits one base away, suggesting this may be a read error. This rearrangement joins TRBV4-1 to TRBJ2-3; TRBD1 aligns across 9 bases. The CDR3 consists of 16 residues. Germline values: CDR1 MGHRA, CDR2 YSYEKL. CDR3 in DNA: TGCACCAGCAGCCACCCGGGACAGGGTGGAGGAGATACGCAGTATTTT. Residues: CTSSHPGQGGGDTQYF.

A note on this clonotype: Given a much more abundant clone one base away, this may be a read error. This chain connects TRBV6-2 or TRBV6-3 to TRBJ1-5; maybe TRBD1 (5 bases). V was pared by 5 bases and J by 9 bases, with 20 bases between. CDR1 MNHEY and CDR2 SVGEGT come from the germline V gene. The CDR3 consists of 15 residues. CDR3 region: CASSPPSSGAPPQHF. CDR3 nucleotide sequence: TGTGCCAGCAGTCCCCCCTCGTCCGGGGCTCCGCCCCAGCATTTT.

This chain uses TRBV7-2 with TRBJ2-7; D may be TRBD1 (6 bases). The CDR3 loop spans 14 amino acids. CDR1 is SGHTA, CDR2 FQGNSA, per germline. The V gene lost 2 bases and the J gene lost 4 bases, with 12 bases spanning the gap. The CDR3 sequence: CASSLQGPAYEQYF. DNA of the CDR3: TGTGCCAGCAGCTTACAGGGGCCAGCGTACGAGCAGTACTTC.

This chain connects TRBV6-5 to TRBJ2-5; 11 positions agree with TRBD2. V shed 5 bases and J 5 bases; nucleotides not matched to a gene: 13. CDR3 length: 17 residues. Germline values: CDR1 MNHEY, CDR2 SVGAGI. CDR3 sequence reads: CASSHSPLAGEGETQYF. CDR3 coding DNA: TGTGCCAGCAGTCACAGCCCACTAGCGGGAGAGGGTGAGACCCAGTACTTC.

This clonotype was recorded many times. The chain couples TRBV5-1 to TRBJ2-6; D not resolved. The CDR3 runs to 18 residues. Germline CDR1 is SGHRS and CDR2 is YFSETQ. Trimming removed 1 base from V and 0 bases from J, with 14 bases in between. CDR3 residues: CASSLTEILISGANVLTF. CDR3 nucleotides: TGCGCCAGCAGCTTGACAGAAATTCTCATCTCTGGGGCCAACGTCCTGACTTTC.

The chain couples TRBV2 to TRBJ2-7, with 12 bases aligning to TRBD1. The CDR3 has 15 residues. V shed 2 bases and J 5 bases; nucleotides not matched to a gene: 4. Germline V gives CDR1 SNHLY, CDR2 FYNNEI. DNA for the CDR3: TGTGCCAGCAGTGAAAGCGGGACAGGGGGCGACGAGCAGTACTTC. Translating it yields CASSESGTGGDEQYF.

Notes on this clonotype: A much larger clone differs from this one at a single base, so this may be a read error. The chain links TRBV28 to TRBJ2-5; 7 bases are a match to TRBD2. The V segment lost 3 bases and the J segment 5 bases; nucleotides outside the gene matches: 9. The germline V gene encodes CDR1 MDHEN and CDR2 SYDVKM. This CDR3 comprises 15 residues. CDR3 in amino acids: CASSFRDYTHETQYF. The CDR3 nucleotides read TGTGCCAGCAGTTTCCGGGACTACACCCATGAGACCCAGTACTTC.

This chain links TRBV21-1 with TRBJ2-7; the table gives TRBD1 as D, unverified against the DNA. TRBV21-1 is a documented pseudogene. This CDR3 comprises 12 residues. The CDR3 region is CASGTGRIEQYF. For the CDR3, the DNA is TGTGCCAGTGGGACAGGGAGGATCGAGCAGTACTTC.